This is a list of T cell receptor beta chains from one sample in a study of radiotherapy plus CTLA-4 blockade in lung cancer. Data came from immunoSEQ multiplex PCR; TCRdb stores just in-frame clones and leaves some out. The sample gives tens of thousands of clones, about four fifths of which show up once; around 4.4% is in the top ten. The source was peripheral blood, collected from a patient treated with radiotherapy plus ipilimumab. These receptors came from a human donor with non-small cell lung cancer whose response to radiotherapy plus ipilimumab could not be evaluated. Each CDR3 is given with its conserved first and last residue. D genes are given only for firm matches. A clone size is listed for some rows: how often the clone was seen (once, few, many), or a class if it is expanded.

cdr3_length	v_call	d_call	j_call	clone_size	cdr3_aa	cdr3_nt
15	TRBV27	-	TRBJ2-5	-	CASSLSPGHMETQYF	TGTGCCAGCAGTTTGTCCCCGGGACACATGGAGACCCAGTACTTC
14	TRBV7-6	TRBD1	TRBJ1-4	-	CASSSDRGLEKLFF	TGTGCCAGCAGCTCGGACAGGGGGTTGGAAAAACTGTTTTTT
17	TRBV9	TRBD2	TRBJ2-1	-	CASSVNKREGNYNEQFF	TGTGCCAGCAGCGTGAATAAGCGGGAGGGGAATTACAATGAGCAGTTCTTC
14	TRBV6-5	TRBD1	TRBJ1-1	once	CASSYSTGVTEAFF	TGTGCCAGCAGTTACTCCACAGGGGTCACTGAAGCTTTCTTT
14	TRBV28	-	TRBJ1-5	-	CASSPGFFNQPQHF	TGTGCCAGCAGCCCAGGGTTTTTTAATCAGCCCCAGCATTTT
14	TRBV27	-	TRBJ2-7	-	CASSPGDLLYEQYF	TGTGCCAGCTCACCGGGGGACCTACTATACGAGCAGTACTTC
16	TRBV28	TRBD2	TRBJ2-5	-	CASSFGRGGDQETQYF	TGTGCCAGCAGTTTCGGCCGGGGAGGGGACCAAGAGACCCAGTACTTC
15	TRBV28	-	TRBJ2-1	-	CASSLGGRGYNEQFF	TGTGCCAGCAGTTTAGGAGGGAGGGGGTACAATGAGCAGTTCTTC
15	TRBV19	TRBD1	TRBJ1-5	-	CASRFRDRVGQPQHF	TGTGCCAGTAGATTTAGGGACAGGGTTGGTCAGCCCCAGCATTTT
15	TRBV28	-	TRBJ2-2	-	CAISRYRETSGELFF	TGTGCCATCTCCCGTTACAGGGAAACGAGCGGGGAGCTGTTTTTT
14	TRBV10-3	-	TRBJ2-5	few	CAISEVQNKETQYF	TGTGCCATCAGTGAGGTACAGAACAAGGAGACCCAGTACTTC
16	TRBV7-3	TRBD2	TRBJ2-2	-	CASSPGGLAGTGELFF	TGTGCCAGCAGCCCGGGCGGGCTAGCGGGAACCGGGGAGCTGTTTTTT
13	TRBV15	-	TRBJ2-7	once	CATSSRSSYEQYF	TGTGCCACCAGCAGTAGAAGCTCCTACGAGCAGTACTTC
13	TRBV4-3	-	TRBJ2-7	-	CASSQGPGYEQYF	TGCGCCAGCAGCCAAGGGCCGGGCTACGAGCAGTACTTC
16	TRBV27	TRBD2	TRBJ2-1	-	CASSPLGTRTYNEQFF	TGTGCCAGCAGTCCCCTAGGGACTAGAACCTACAATGAGCAGTTCTTC
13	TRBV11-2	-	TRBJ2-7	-	CASSLDPNYEQYF	TGTGCCAGCAGCTTAGATCCAAACTACGAGCAGTACTTC
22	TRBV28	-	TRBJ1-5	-	CASSLFLRRPPLGGNSNQPQHF	TGTGCCAGCAGTTTATTCCTGAGACGCCCTCCCCTCGGGGGTAATAGCAATCAGCCCCAGCATTTT
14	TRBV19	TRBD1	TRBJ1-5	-	CAGRDSAFNQPQHF	TGTGCCGGTCGGGACAGCGCTTTCAATCAGCCCCAGCATTTT
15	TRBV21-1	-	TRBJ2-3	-	CASSKWAGVMDTQYF	TGTGCCAGCAGCAAATGGGCAGGGGTCATGGATACGCAGTATTTT
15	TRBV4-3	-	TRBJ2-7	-	CASSQERARAIEQYF	TGCGCCAGCAGCCAAGAAAGGGCCAGGGCCATCGAGCAGTACTTC
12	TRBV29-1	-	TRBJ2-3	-	CSVDPGADTQYF	TGCAGCGTTGACCCAGGGGCGGATACGCAGTATTTT
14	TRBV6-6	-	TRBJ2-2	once	CASIGQLNTGELFF	TGTGCCAGCATCGGACAGCTGAACACCGGGGAGCTGTTTTTT
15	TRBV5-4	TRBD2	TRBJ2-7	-	CASSLVLAGSGEQYF	TGTGCCAGCAGCTTGGTGCTAGCGGGATCCGGGGAGCAGTACTTC
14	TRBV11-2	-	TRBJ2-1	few	CASSLAGAHNEQFF	TGTGCCAGCAGCTTAGCGGGAGCGCACAATGAGCAGTTCTTC
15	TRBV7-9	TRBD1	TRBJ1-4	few	CASSFTGGPLGKLFF	TGTGCCAGCAGTTTCACAGGGGGCCCTTTGGGGAAACTGTTTTTT
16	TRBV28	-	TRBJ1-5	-	CASLGDGQTSNQPQHF	TGTGCCAGCCTGGGGGACGGACAGACTAGCAATCAGCCCCAGCATTTT
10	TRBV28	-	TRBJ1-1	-	CASRRTYAFF	TGTGCCAGCCGCCGGACATATGCTTTCTTT
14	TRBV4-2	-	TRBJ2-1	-	CASSPTLSYNEQFF	TGTGCCAGCAGCCCGACACTCTCCTACAATGAGCAGTTCTTC
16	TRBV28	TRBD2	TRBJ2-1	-	CASSWGLAGEGSEQFF	TGTGCCAGCAGTTGGGGACTAGCGGGAGAGGGGAGTGAGCAGTTCTTC
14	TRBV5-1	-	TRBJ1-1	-	CASSLGHPNTEAFF	TGCGCCAGCAGCTTGGGACACCCGAACACTGAAGCTTTCTTT
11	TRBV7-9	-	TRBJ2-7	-	CASRDSSGQYF	TGTGCCAGCAGGGACAGCTCGGGGCAGTACTTC
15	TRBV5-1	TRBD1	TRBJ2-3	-	CASSRGGQGWDTQYF	TGCGCCAGCAGCCGAGGGGGACAGGGCTGGGATACGCAGTATTTT
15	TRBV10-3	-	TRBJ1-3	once	CAISADRSSGNTIYF	TGTGCCATCAGCGCAGACAGGAGCTCTGGAAACACCATATATTTT
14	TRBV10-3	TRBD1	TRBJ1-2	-	CAISSGTGMEGYTF	TGTGCCATCAGTTCCGGGACAGGGATGGAAGGCTACACCTTC
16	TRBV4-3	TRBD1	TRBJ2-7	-	CASSHHPGQGSYEQYF	TGCGCCAGCAGCCACCACCCGGGACAGGGGTCCTACGAGCAGTACTTC
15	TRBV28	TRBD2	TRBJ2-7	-	CASSPPLAGVYEQYF	TGTGCCAGCAGTCCCCCACTAGCGGGAGTCTACGAGCAGTACTTC
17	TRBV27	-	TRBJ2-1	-	CASSLSLRDHIYNEQFF	TGTGCCAGCAGTTTATCCCTGCGGGACCACATTTACAATGAGCAGTTCTTC
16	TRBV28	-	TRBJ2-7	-	CASSLKRLRDSYEQYF	TGTGCCAGCAGTTTAAAGCGTCTTCGGGACTCCTACGAGCAGTACTTC
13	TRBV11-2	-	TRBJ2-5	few	CASSRTEQETQYF	TGTGCCAGCAGCCGGACAGAACAAGAGACCCAGTACTTC
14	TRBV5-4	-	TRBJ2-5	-	CASSTGAAQETQYF	TGTGCCAGCAGTACCGGAGCGGCCCAAGAGACCCAGTACTTC
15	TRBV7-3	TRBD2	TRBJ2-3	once	CASSLSGRVTDTQYF	TGTGCCAGCAGCCTAAGCGGGAGGGTCACAGATACGCAGTATTTT
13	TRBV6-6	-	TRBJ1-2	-	CASSSNRAEGYTF	TGTGCCAGCAGTAGCAACAGGGCGGAGGGCTACACCTTC
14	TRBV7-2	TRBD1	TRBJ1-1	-	CASSRGTGGTEAFF	TGTGCCAGCAGCCGGGGGACAGGGGGAACTGAAGCTTTCTTT
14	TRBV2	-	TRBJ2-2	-	CASSVEGRTGELFF	TGTGCCAGCAGTGTGGAGGGGCGCACCGGGGAGCTGTTTTTT
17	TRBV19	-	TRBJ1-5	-	CASSILQGVAREGAQHF	TGTGCCAGTAGTATACTACAGGGAGTGGCCCGGGAGGGGGCCCAGCATTTT
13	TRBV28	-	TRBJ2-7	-	CASTQSPVYEQYF	TGTGCCAGCACCCAAAGTCCAGTCTACGAGCAGTACTTC
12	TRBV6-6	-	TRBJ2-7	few	CASSRLGGEQYF	TGTGCCAGCAGCAGACTCGGGGGCGAGCAGTACTTC
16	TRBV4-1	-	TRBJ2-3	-	CASSQVATGNADTQYF	TGCGCCAGCAGCCAAGTTGCCACAGGGAATGCAGATACGCAGTATTTT
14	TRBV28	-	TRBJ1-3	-	CASSSGFSGNTIYF	TGTGCCAGCAGTTCAGGTTTCTCTGGAAACACCATATATTTT
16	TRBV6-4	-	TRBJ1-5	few	CASMGNRVESNQPQHF	TGTGCCAGCATGGGAAACAGGGTTGAAAGCAATCAGCCCCAGCATTTT